What follows describes a single T cell receptor beta chain. Its target is unknown. This sample was included in a study of beta chain features in type 1 diabetes. Study as a whole: Examination covered under 110 million sorted cells spanning all samples.

V shed 0 bases and J 2 bases; nucleotides not matched to a gene: 4. The CDR3 loop spans 16 amino acids. Germline loops: CDR1 SEHNR, CDR2 FQNEAQ (reference sequence). As every portion of the isolated RNA was reverse transcribed, the sequencing read expressed TCRB transcripts. Measured with immunoSEQ multiplex PCR; TCRdb has only the in-frame clones, and not every one. The repertoire holds around 200,000 clones, with 13% as singletons. Notes on the study in general: Moderate yet significant TCRB CDR3 shortening was seen in Type 1 diabetes patients in all four CD4+ subsets.

This clonotype was sampled from a woman younger than 35 in good health. The sample was central memory CD4+ T cells from blood. This rearrangement joins TRBV7-9 to TRBJ2-7; 10 nucleotides match TRBD2. This chain's CDR3 is CASSLAGTSVAYEQYF. The CDR3 DNA sequence: TGTGCCAGCAGCTTAGCGGGGACTAGCGTCGCCTACGAGCAGTACTTC.